This T cell receptor (beta chain) was captured by sequencing in a study of neoadjuvant anti-PD-1 for oral cavity cancer. Study-level findings and limits: Post-nivolumab, blood T cell clonality was significantly elevated in non-responders.

This CDR3 has 15 residues. In germline, CDR1 is MDHEN, CDR2 SYDVKM. Trimming removed 0 bases at V and 5 bases at J, with 10 bases between. The time point was: after neoadjuvant nivolumab, at surgical resection. PBMCs were not maintained or expanded in culture before analysis. Regarding this clone: Its antigen remains unknown.

Six replicates per PBMC sample, mostly from roughly 470 ng of genomic DNA. Method: immunoSEQ multiplex PCR; TCRdb's copy keeps in-frame clones and lacks some. The sample lists about 32,000 clones, roughly 85% occurring once. The sample consisted of PBMCs, taken after nivolumab (anti-PD-1) treatment. The TCR was taken from a person aged 35-79 years with oral cavity squamous cell carcinoma. The chain joins TRBV28 to TRBJ1-4; D is unclear. The CDR3 sequence: CASSLWGGINEKLFF. CDR3 DNA sequence: TGTGCCAGCAGTTTATGGGGAGGGATAAATGAAAAACTGTTTTTT. Full variable domain (rest looked up from reference TRBV28 and TRBJ1-4): DVKVTQSSRYLVKRTGEKVFLECVQDMDHENMFWYRQDPGLGLRLIYFSYDVKMKEKGDIPEGYSVSREKKERFSLILESASTNQTSMYLCASSLWGGINEKLFFGSGTQLSVL.